This TCR beta chain was obtained from a study of OX40 agonist ivuxolimab in advanced cancers. The study, taken as a whole, reports: Among T cells, CD8+ cells averaged more expanded clones than CD4+ cells.

The sample holds a few counts of this clone. What it recognizes is unknown. The junction shows a germline mismatch at one end, possibly a read error. Only in-frame clones appear in the TCRdb table, and some are missing; sequencing was by immunoSEQ multiplex PCR. Among around 79,000 clones listed, about nine tenths were seen once. This CDR3 comprises 13 residues. CDR1 and CDR2 (germline): MDHEN, SYDVKM. The sequence was obtained from an adult with an advanced solid tumor such as melanoma, head and neck, liver or kidney cancer. V is TRBV28 and J is TRBJ1-4, with D tentatively TRBD1 (5 bases). Source: CD4+ or CD8+ T cells sorted from blood, taken in a trial of the OX40 agonist ivuxolimab. CDR3 in DNA: TGTGCCAGCAGTATATGGGGGGAAGAAAAACTGTTTTTT. The encoded protein is CASSIWGEEKLFF.